This T cell receptor beta chain was identified in a study of T cell responses to AZD1222 COVID-19 vaccine. Study-level results: All repertoire sampling was performed exclusively after the peak T cell response. Clonal diversity was possibly underestimated, and white British individuals and females predominated among donors. Two doses of AZD1222 preceded a rise in Spike-specific TCR breadth and depth. The number of AZD1222 recipients seropositive at baseline was only five or six.

Generated by immunoSEQ multiplex PCR, the TCRdb table keeps only in-frame clones and is missing some. The data hold approximately 140,000 clones, with under 95% observed a single time. Germline CDR1 reads SEHNR; CDR2 reads FQNEAQ (reference sequence). V was clipped by 5 bases and J by 3 bases; unmatched bases: 7. CDR3 length: 15 residues. As to this clone: The antigen is not known.

The chain carries TRBV7-9 and TRBJ2-3; TRBD2 matches at 8 bases. The material sequenced was peripheral blood, taken on day 0 of AZD1222 vaccination. The sequence derives from an adult in good health. CDR3 sequence: CASSLQAGVTDTQYF. The CDR3 DNA reads as TGTGCCAGCAGCCTCCAAGCGGGAGTGACAGATACGCAGTATTTT. Filled out from reference TRBV7-9 and TRBJ2-3, the complete variable domain reads DTGVSQNPRHKITKRGQNVTFRCDPISEHNRLYWYRQTLGQGPEFLTYFQNEAQLEKSRLLSDRFSAERPKGSFSTLEIQRTEQGDSAMYLCASSLQAGVTDTQYFGPGTRLTVL.